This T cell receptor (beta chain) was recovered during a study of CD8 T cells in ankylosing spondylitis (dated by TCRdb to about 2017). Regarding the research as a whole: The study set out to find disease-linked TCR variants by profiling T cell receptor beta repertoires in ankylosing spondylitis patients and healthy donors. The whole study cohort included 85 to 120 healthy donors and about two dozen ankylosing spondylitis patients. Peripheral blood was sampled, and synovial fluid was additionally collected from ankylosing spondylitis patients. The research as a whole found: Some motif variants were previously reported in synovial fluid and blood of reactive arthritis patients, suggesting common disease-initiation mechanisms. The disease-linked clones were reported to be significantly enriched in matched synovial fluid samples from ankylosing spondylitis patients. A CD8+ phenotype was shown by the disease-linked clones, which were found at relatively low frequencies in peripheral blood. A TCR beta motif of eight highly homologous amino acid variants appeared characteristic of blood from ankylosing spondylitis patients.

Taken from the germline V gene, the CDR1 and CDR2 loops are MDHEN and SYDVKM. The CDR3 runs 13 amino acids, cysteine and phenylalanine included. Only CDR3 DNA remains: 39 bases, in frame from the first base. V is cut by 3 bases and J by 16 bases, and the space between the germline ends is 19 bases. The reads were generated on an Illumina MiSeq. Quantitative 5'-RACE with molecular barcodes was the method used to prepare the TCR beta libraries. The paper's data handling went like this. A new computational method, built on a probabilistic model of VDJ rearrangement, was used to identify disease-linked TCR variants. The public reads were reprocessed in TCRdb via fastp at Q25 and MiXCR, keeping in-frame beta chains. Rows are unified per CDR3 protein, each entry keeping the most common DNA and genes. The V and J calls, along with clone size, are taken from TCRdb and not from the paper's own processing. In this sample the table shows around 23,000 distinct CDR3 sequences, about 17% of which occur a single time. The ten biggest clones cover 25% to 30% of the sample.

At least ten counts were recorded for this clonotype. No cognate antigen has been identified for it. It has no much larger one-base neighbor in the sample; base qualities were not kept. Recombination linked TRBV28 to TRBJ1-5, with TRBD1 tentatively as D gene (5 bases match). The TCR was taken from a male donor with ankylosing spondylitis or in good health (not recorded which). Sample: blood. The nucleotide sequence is TGTGCCAGCAGTTTCCTCGGAAGGGACGGCTTTCATTTT. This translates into CASSFLGRDGFHF.